The sequence of this TCR beta chain was determined in a study of blood T cell repertoires in COVID-19. Measured with immunoSEQ multiplex PCR; TCRdb has only the in-frame clones, and not every one. This table holds some 15,000 clones, around 87% found once. The CDR3 covers 16 residues. Trimming took 2 bases from V and 4 from J, leaving 18 bases between them. The germline gives CDR1 SGHAT, CDR2 FQNNGV. The material sequenced was peripheral blood. This rearrangement joins TRBV11-2 to TRBJ2-7; possibly TRBD1 for D (6 bases). This receptor was identified in a man aged 50-60 years with active COVID-19. The CDR3 loop is CASSLNAHQGPYEQYF. DNA for the CDR3: TGTGCCAGCAGCTTAAATGCCCATCAGGGGCCGTACGAGCAGTACTTC. The full variable domain, with the rest looked up from reference TRBV11-2 and TRBJ2-7, is EAGVAQSPRYKIIEKRQSVAFWCNPISGHATLYWYQQILGQGPKLLIQFQNNGVVDDSQLPKDRFSAERLKGVDSTLKIQPAKLEDSAVYLCASSLNAHQGPYEQYFGPGTRLTVT.